The clone carrying this T cell receptor beta chain was seen ten or more times. Antigen unknown. V lost 8 bases, J lost 6 bases, and 2 bases stayed unmatched. Germline values: CDR1 MNHEY, CDR2 SVGAGI. The CDR3 runs to 13 residues. This sample stems from a study of T cells in Graves' hyperthyroidism and ophthalmopathy. Study information: At the time of initial diagnosis and before any treatment, peripheral blood was collected. General study points: Stable hyperthyroidism was told apart from ophthalmopathy by a model built on 13 V-J features.

Stable Graves' hyperthyroidism denoted no ophthalmopathy progression over 18 months. RNA transcripts yielded amplified TCR beta CDR3 regions. First-round RT-PCR targeting the TCR CDR3 was performed with the HTBI primer set. Each CDR3 protein is one row after TCRdb ran MiXCR on the multiplex PCR reads. This table has hundreds of thousands of distinct CDR3 sequences, around 38% appearing once. Sequenced: blood. This chain links TRBV6-5 with TRBJ1-5, with 12 bases lining up with TRBD1. The clonotype originates from a man between 18 and 35 years old with Graves' hyperthyroidism. CDR3 loop: CASWGQGAQPQHF. The CDR3 DNA is TGTGCCAGCTGGGGACAGGGGGCTCAGCCCCAGCATTTT.